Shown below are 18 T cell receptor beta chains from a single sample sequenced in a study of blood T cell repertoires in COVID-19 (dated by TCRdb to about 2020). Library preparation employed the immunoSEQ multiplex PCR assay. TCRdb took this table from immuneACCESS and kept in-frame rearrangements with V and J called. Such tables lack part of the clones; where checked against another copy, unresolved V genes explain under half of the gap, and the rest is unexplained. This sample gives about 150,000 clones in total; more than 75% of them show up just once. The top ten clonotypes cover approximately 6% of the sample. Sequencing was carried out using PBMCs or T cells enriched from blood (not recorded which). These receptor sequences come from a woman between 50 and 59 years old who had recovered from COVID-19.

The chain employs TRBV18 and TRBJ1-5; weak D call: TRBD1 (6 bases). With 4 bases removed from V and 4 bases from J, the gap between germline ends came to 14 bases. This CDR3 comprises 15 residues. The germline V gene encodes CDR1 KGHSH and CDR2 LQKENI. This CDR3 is CASSRNKGGNQPQHF. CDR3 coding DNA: TGTGCCAGCTCACGAAATAAGGGGGGGAATCAGCCCCAGCATTTT.

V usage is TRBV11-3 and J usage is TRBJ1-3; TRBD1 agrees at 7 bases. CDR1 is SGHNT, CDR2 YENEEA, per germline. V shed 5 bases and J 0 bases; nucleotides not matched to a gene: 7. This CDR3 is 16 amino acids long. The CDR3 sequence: CASSPTGTSSGNTIYF. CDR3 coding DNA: TGTGCCAGCAGCCCGACAGGGACATCCTCTGGAAACACCATATATTTT.

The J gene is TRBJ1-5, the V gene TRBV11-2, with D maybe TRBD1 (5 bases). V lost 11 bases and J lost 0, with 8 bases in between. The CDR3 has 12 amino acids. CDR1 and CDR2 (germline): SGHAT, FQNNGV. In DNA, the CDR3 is TGTGCCCCGGGGGATAGCAATCAGCCCCAGCATTTT. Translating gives CAPGDSNQPQHF. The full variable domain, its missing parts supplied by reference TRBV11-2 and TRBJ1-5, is EAGVAQSPRYKIIEKRQSVAFWCNPISGHATLYWYQQILGQGPKLLIQFQNNGVVDDSQLPKDRFSAERLKGVDSTLKIQPAKLEDSAVYLCAPGDSNQPQHFGDGTRLSIL.

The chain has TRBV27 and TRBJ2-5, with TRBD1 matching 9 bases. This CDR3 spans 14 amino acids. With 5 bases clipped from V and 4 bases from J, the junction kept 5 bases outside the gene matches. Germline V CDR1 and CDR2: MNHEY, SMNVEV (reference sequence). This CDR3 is CASSPDRGRETQYF. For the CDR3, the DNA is TGTGCCAGCAGTCCCGACAGGGGGAGAGAGACCCAGTACTTC.

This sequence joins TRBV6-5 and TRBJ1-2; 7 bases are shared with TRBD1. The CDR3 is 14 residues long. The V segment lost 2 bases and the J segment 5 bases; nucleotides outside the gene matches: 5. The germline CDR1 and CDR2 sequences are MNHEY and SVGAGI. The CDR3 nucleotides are TGTGCCAGCAGTTACCGTGGCAGGGGGTATGGCTACACCTTC. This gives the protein CASSYRGRGYGYTF.

This CDR3 is CASSAYGGEQFF. In DNA form, the CDR3 reads TGTGCCAGTAGTGCCTACGGGGGTGAGCAGTTCTTC. The rearrangement links TRBV19 to TRBJ2-1; D is possibly TRBD2 (6 bases). The length of the CDR3 is 12 residues. V was pared by 5 bases and J by 9 bases, with 11 bases between. CDR1 and CDR2 from the germline V gene are LNHDA and SQIVND (reference sequence).

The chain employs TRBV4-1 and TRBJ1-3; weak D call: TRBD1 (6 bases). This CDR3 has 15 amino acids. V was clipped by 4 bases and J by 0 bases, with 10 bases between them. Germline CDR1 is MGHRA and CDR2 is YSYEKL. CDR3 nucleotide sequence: TGCGCCAGCAGCCTTACAGGGTTCTCTGGAAACACCATATATTTT. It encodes CASSLTGFSGNTIYF.

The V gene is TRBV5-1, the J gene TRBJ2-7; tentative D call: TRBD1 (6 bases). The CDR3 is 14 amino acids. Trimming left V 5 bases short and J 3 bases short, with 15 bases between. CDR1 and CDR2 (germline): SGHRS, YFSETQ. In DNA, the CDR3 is TGCGCCAGCAGGAGGACAGAAGGGGGCTACGAGCAGTACTTC. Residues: CASRRTEGGYEQYF.

The CDR3 nucleotides read TGTGCCAGCAGCGGAGGGACAGGGGAAGGCTACACCTTC. This encodes CASSGGTGEGYTF. The V call is TRBV5-5, the J call TRBJ1-2, with 10 bases lining up with TRBD1. Per germline, CDR1 SGHKS and CDR2 YYEKEE (reference sequence). This CDR3 is built from 13 residues. The V gene end was trimmed by 4 bases and the J gene end by 8 bases; junction bases not matched to a gene: 5.

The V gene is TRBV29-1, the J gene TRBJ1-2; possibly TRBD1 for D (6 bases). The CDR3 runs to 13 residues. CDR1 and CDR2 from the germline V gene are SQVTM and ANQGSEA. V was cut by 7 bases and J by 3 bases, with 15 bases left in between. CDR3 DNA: TGCAGCGCCCTAGGGGGGGGGCACTATGGCTACACCTTC. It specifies CSALGGGHYGYTF.

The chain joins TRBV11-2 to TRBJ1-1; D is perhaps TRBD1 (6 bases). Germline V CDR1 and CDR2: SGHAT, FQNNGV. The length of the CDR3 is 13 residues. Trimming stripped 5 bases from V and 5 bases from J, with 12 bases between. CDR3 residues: CASSITGSTEAFF. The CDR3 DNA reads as TGTGCCAGCAGCATTACAGGGTCGACTGAAGCTTTCTTT.

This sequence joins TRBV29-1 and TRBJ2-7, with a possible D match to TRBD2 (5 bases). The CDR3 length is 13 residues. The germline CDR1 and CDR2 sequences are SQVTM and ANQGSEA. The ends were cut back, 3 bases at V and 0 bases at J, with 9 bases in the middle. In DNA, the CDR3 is TGCAGCGTTGACCCGGGAAACTCCTACGAGCAGTACTTC. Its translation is CSVDPGNSYEQYF.

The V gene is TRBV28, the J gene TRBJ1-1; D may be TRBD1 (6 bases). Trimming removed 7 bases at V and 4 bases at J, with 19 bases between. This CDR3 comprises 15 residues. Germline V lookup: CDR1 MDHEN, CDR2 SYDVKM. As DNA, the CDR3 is TGTGCCAGCACCTTGCTCATAACAGGGAGCACTGAAGCTTTCTTT. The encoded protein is CASTLLITGSTEAFF.

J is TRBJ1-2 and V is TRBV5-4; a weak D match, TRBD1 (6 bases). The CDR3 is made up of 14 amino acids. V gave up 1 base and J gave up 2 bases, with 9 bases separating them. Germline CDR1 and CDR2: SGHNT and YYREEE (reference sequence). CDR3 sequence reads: CASSLKQGNYGYTF. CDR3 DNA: TGTGCCAGCAGCTTGAAACAGGGAAACTATGGCTACACCTTC.

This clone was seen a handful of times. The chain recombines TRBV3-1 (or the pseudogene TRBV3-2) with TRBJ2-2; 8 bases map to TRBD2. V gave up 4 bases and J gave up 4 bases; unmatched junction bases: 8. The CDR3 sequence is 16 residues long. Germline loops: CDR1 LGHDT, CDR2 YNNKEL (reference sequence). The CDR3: CASSPRRGVTTGELFF. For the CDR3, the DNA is TGTGCCAGCAGCCCCCGGCGGGGGGTAACCACCGGGGAGCTGTTTTTT.

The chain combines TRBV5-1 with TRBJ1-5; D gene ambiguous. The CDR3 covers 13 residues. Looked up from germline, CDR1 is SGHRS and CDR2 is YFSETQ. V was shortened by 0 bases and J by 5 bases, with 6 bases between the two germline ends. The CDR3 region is CASSLGGYQPQHF. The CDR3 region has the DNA TGCGCCAGCAGCTTGGGAGGATATCAGCCCCAGCATTTT.

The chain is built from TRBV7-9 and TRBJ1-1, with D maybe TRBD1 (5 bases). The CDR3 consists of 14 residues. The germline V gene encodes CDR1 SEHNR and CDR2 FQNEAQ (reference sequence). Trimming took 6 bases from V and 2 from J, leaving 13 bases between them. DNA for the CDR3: TGTGCCAGCAGGTCGGACAATTTTAACACTGAAGCTTTCTTT. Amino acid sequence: CASRSDNFNTEAFF.

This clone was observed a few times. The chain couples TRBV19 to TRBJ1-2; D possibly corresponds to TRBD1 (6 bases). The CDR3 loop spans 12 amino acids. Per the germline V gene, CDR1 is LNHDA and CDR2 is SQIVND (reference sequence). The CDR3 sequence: CVSWDTSYGYTF. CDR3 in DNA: TGTGTCAGCTGGGACACTAGCTATGGCTACACCTTC.